Here is one T cell receptor beta chain with its context. The antigen is not known. CDR1 is MDHEN, CDR2 SYDVKM, per germline. Losses at the gene ends were 7 bases for V and 8 bases for J; bases not matched to a gene: 8. The CDR3 has 14 amino acids. The source of the sample is a study of response to subunit inactivated influenza vaccine. Findings and caveats of the study: Only a handful of new T cells, the authors suggested, are recruited with each seasonal influenza vaccination.

TCRdb called the RT-PCR reads again in MiXCR, with one record for every CDR3 protein. The profile covers about 700,000 distinct CDR3 sequences, with 15% to 18% appearing a single time and roughly 12% taken by the ten largest. Source: PBMCs from blood, taken about 13 days after vaccination. V gene TRBV28 combines with J gene TRBJ2-3; 11 bases are shared with TRBD2. The TCR comes from a man between 45 and 60 years old who received an inactivated influenza vaccine. The CDR3 loop reads CASTQLAGVSTQYF. CDR3 sequence (DNA): TGTGCCAGCACCCAACTAGCGGGGGTGTCTACGCAGTATTTT. Supplemented by reference TRBV28 and TRBJ2-3, the full variable domain reads DVKVTQSSRYLVKRTGEKVFLECVQDMDHENMFWYRQDPGLGLRLIYFSYDVKMKEKGDIPEGYSVSREKKERFSLILESASTNQTSMYLCASTQLAGVSTQYFGPGTRLTVL.